These 4 T cell receptor beta chains share one sample of origin, sequenced in a study of CD8+ T cells in alopecia areata. RNA extraction and reverse transcription yielded cDNA as sequencing template. Only in-frame clones appear in the TCRdb table, and some are missing; sequencing was by immunoSEQ multiplex PCR. The sample yields around 35,000 clones, 55% seen once. Sequencing used NKG2D-high CD8+ T cells sorted from blood. The receptors stem from a human donor with alopecia areata.

The rearrangement joins TRBV12-5 to TRBJ2-6; TRBD1 matches 11 bases. Per germline, CDR1 LGHNT and CDR2 FRNRAP. The V and J ends lost 2 bases and 2 bases, in that order; junction bases with no gene match: 11. The CDR3 totals 20 residues. The CDR3 loop is CASGLSSGTGGLTGANVLTF. The CDR3 DNA is TGTGCTAGTGGTTTGTCCTCCGGGACAGGGGGTCTCACTGGGGCCAACGTCCTGACTTTC.

The chain carries TRBV7-2 and TRBJ2-7; TRBD2 agrees at 10 bases. From germline, CDR1 is SGHTA and CDR2 FQGNSA. V trimming: 1 base; J trimming: 4 bases; junction bases outside the gene matches: 13. The CDR3 loop spans 18 amino acids. CDR3 amino acids: CASSLDGPSGGLGYEQYF. In DNA, the CDR3 is TGTGCCAGCAGCTTAGATGGCCCTAGCGGGGGCCTGGGTTACGAGCAGTACTTC.

This chain joins TRBV4-1 and TRBJ1-1, with D hard to call. The CDR3 consists of 16 residues. Trimming shortened V by 3 bases and J by 1 base, and 15 bases separated the two germline ends. In germline, CDR1 is MGHRA, CDR2 YSYEKL. CDR3 amino acids: CASSQPHGRENTEAFF. CDR3 bases: TGCGCCAGCAGCCAGCCCCATGGACGCGAGAACACTGAAGCTTTCTTT.

The chain's CDR3 is CASSIWDRGSNEQFF. The DNA of the CDR3 is TGTGCCAGTAGTATCTGGGACAGGGGCTCCAATGAGCAGTTCTTC. The chain combines TRBV19 with TRBJ2-1; 10 bases align to TRBD1. Germline V CDR1 and CDR2: LNHDA, SQIVND (reference sequence). There are 15 residues in the CDR3. V was clipped by 3 bases and J by 6 bases; unmatched bases: 5.